This is a list of T cell receptor beta chains from one sample in a study of blood T cell repertoires in COVID-19. Assay: immunoSEQ multiplex PCR; the TCRdb copy retains only in-frame clones and omits some. The sample lists 80,000 or so clones, 75% to 85% occurring once. The sample taken for sequencing was peripheral blood. All receptors come from a woman aged 65 to 85 with acute or convalescent COVID-19. The CDR3 runs from the conserved cysteine through the conserved F or W. Fields, in order: V gene, clone size, J gene, D gene, CDR3 protein, CDR3 DNA. The D gene is left open where the match is weak. A clone size is listed for some rows: how often the clone was seen (once, few, many), or a class if it is expanded.

v_call: TRBV19; clone_size: .; j_call: TRBJ1-1; d_call: .; cdr3_aa: CASSMSGGTEAFF; cdr3_nt: TGTGCCAGTAGTATGTCAGGTGGGACTGAAGCTTTCTTT
v_call: TRBV19; clone_size: .; j_call: TRBJ2-1; d_call: TRBD2; cdr3_aa: CASSIGGDYNEQFF; cdr3_nt: TGTGCCAGTAGTATTGGGGGGGACTACAATGAGCAGTTCTTC
v_call: TRBV9; clone_size: .; j_call: TRBJ2-3; d_call: .; cdr3_aa: CASSPPSRTDTQYF; cdr3_nt: TGTGCCAGCAGCCCCCCGAGTCGGACAGATACGCAGTATTTT
v_call: TRBV9; clone_size: .; j_call: TRBJ2-7; d_call: .; cdr3_aa: CASSVSPVTYEQYF; cdr3_nt: TGTGCCAGCAGCGTATCGCCGGTTACCTACGAGCAGTACTTC
v_call: TRBV18; clone_size: .; j_call: TRBJ1-1; d_call: TRBD1; cdr3_aa: CASSPAGTVSGTEAFF; cdr3_nt: TGTGCCAGCTCACCCGCCGGGACAGTCTCGGGCACTGAAGCTTTCTTT
v_call: TRBV3-1/TRBV3-2; clone_size: .; j_call: TRBJ1-6; d_call: .; cdr3_aa: CASRITGTGSPLHF; cdr3_nt: TGTGCCAGCAGAATCACAGGGACGGGATCACCCCTCCACTTT
v_call: TRBV5-1; clone_size: .; j_call: TRBJ2-2; d_call: .; cdr3_aa: CASSLRLGTGGAGELFF; cdr3_nt: TGCGCCAGCAGCTTGAGACTAGGAACCGGCGGGGCGGGGGAGCTGTTTTTT
v_call: TRBV5-1; clone_size: .; j_call: TRBJ1-4; d_call: .; cdr3_aa: CASSSGIINEKLFF; cdr3_nt: TGCGCCAGCAGCTCCGGGATCATTAATGAAAAACTGTTTTTT
v_call: TRBV18; clone_size: many; j_call: TRBJ1-1; d_call: .; cdr3_aa: CASSPTAMNTEAFF; cdr3_nt: TGTGCCAGCTCACCCACAGCCATGAACACTGAAGCTTTCTTT
v_call: TRBV7-6; clone_size: .; j_call: TRBJ1-4; d_call: TRBD1; cdr3_aa: CASSPDRGQEKLFF; cdr3_nt: TGTGCCAGCAGCCCGGACAGGGGGCAAGAAAAACTGTTTTTT
v_call: TRBV5-1; clone_size: .; j_call: TRBJ2-5; d_call: TRBD2; cdr3_aa: CASSLYAGGQETQYF; cdr3_nt: TGCGCCAGCAGCTTGTATGCGGGGGGCCAAGAGACCCAGTACTTC
v_call: TRBV9; clone_size: .; j_call: TRBJ2-1; d_call: .; cdr3_aa: CASSVTTEGEQFF; cdr3_nt: TGTGCCAGCAGCGTAACGACGGAGGGGGAGCAGTTCTTC
v_call: TRBV18; clone_size: .; j_call: TRBJ1-1; d_call: .; cdr3_aa: CASSPPSVPNTEAFF; cdr3_nt: TGTGCCAGCTCACCACCGTCAGTCCCGAACACTGAAGCTTTCTTT
v_call: TRBV4-3; clone_size: .; j_call: TRBJ2-7; d_call: TRBD1; cdr3_aa: CASSQAGQGYEQYF; cdr3_nt: TGCGCCAGCAGCCAGGCGGGACAGGGGTACGAGCAGTACTTC
v_call: TRBV29-1; clone_size: few; j_call: TRBJ1-2; d_call: TRBD1; cdr3_aa: CSASGTGGDYGYTF; cdr3_nt: TGCAGCGCTTCCGGGACAGGGGGCGACTATGGCTACACCTTC